This TCR beta chain comes out of a study of post-analysis software for immune sequencing data. Overall study findings and caveats: With TRBV5-6, TRBV5-1 and TRBV20-1 included, about five TRBV segments were more frequent in patients than in controls. In multiple sclerosis, normalized Chao1 diversity was significantly below that of controls. Batch-matched samples strongly co-clustered by F measure.

Details on this clonotype: Its antigen is unknown.

Sequencing libraries made from TCR beta cDNA carried unique molecular identifiers. T cells numbering about 0.85 to 10 million yielded 500,000 or so cDNA molecules. TCRdb re-called the PCR reads with MiXCR, one entry per CDR3 protein. The repertoire consists of 650,000 to 850,000 distinct CDR3 sequences, with 53% occurring once and the leading ten covering roughly 4.4%. There are 12 residues in the CDR3. Germline CDR1 MNHEY, CDR2 SVGAGI. V was clipped by 4 bases and J by 7 bases, with 7 bases between them. Sequenced sample: blood. This sequence joins TRBV6-5 and TRBJ2-2; D not resolved. The sequence derives from a girl aged 10-17 years with multiple sclerosis. CDR3 in amino acids: CASSLVNGELFF. The CDR3 nucleotides are TGTGCCAGCAGTTTGGTGAACGGGGAGCTGTTTTTT.